These 30 T cell receptor beta chains were sequenced from one sample in a study of blood T cell repertoires in COVID-19. The data were produced by immunoSEQ multiplex PCR, yet TCRdb's version contains in-frame clones alone and is incomplete. Of 150,000 or so clones listed, 75% to 90% are singletons. The sample consisted of peripheral blood. Source of these receptors: a man aged 60-69 years with active or convalescent COVID-19.

This chain joins TRBV14 and TRBJ2-3; TRBD1 matches 7 bases. V was pared by 2 bases and J by 10 bases, with 9 bases of the junction left unmatched. CDR3 length equals 14 residues. The V gene's germline CDR1 is SGHDN and CDR2 FVKESK. The CDR3 sequence is CASSQFGRGSAQYF. CDR3 bases: TGTGCCAGCAGCCAATTCGGCAGGGGGTCGGCGCAGTATTTT.

The chain carries TRBV5-6 and TRBJ1-1, with a possible D match to TRBD1 (6 bases). The CDR3 length is 15 residues. Germline lookup yields CDR1 SGHDT and CDR2 YYEEEE. The ends were cut back, 5 bases at V and 11 bases at J, with 25 bases in the middle. This chain's CDR3 is CASRRTGGAMVGAFF. The CDR3 DNA follows: TGTGCCAGCAGGCGTACGGGGGGCGCCATGGTAGGGGCTTTCTTT.

The CDR3 region is CASSPSPRTDNQPQHF. The DNA for the CDR3 is TGTGCCAGCTCACCGAGCCCAAGGACAGACAATCAGCCCCAGCATTTT. The rearrangement links TRBV18 to TRBJ1-5, with D tentatively TRBD1 (6 bases). The length of the CDR3 is 16 residues. Germline assignment: CDR1 KGHSH and CDR2 LQKENI. Trimming left V 3 bases short and J 3 bases short, with 15 bases between.

The CDR3 sequence is CASSQDWTAPGSGNTIYF. CDR3 coding DNA: TGTGCCAGCAGCCAAGATTGGACAGCGCCAGGATCTGGAAACACCATATATTTT. The chain recombines TRBV4-2 with TRBJ1-3; D might be TRBD1 (6 bases). Germline V CDR1 and CDR2: LGHNA, YNFKEQ. This CDR3 region has 18 residues. V lost 0 bases to trimming and J lost 1 base, with 16 bases between them.

The gene calls are TRBV7-8 and TRBJ1-3; D uncertain. The CDR3 length is 13 residues. Germline V lookup: CDR1 SGHVS, CDR2 FQNEAQ. V lost 1 base and J 3 bases, leaving 4 bases between the germline ends. The CDR3 coding sequence is TGTGCCAGCAGCTTAGTTAATGGAAACACCATATATTTT. It codes for CASSLVNGNTIYF.

The chain recombines TRBV4-3 with TRBJ1-1, with TRBD1 identical over 9 bases. CDR3 length: 16 amino acids. Trimming at V came to 0 bases and at J to 5 bases, leaving 7 bases not matched to a gene. Germline V gene lookup returns CDR1 LGHNA and CDR2 YSLEER. CDR3 residues: CASSQDLGTGRTEAFF. The DNA for the CDR3 is TGCGCCAGCAGCCAAGATCTAGGGACAGGGCGGACTGAAGCTTTCTTT.

The chain has TRBV6-6 and TRBJ1-6; weak D call: TRBD1 (6 bases). This CDR3 is 13 amino acids long. Trimming removed 9 bases at V and 10 bases at J, with 16 bases between. The V gene's germline CDR1 is MNHNY and CDR2 SVGAGI (reference sequence). The CDR3 loop reads CASSQQGTSPLHF. The CDR3 nucleotides are TGTGCCAGTAGCCAACAGGGTACGTCACCCCTCCACTTT.

The chain is built from TRBV19 and TRBJ1-3; D is perhaps TRBD1 (5 bases). The germline V gene has CDR1 LNHDA and CDR2 SQIVND (reference sequence). The CDR3 runs 13 residues. Trimming took off 6 bases at V and 7 bases at J, with 13 bases between the two ends. For the CDR3, the DNA is TGTGCCAGTAGCTTACAGGTTTCGAACACCATATATTTT. Protein sequence: CASSLQVSNTIYF.

V usage is TRBV4-2 and J usage is TRBJ1-2; D unresolved. Germline CDR1 is LGHNA and CDR2 is YNFKEQ. The V end lost 0 bases, the J end lost 7 bases, and 15 bases lay between the germline ends. The CDR3 has 15 amino acids. This CDR3 is CASSQDLRGIGGYTF. CDR3 nucleotides: TGTGCCAGCAGCCAAGATCTAAGAGGGATAGGTGGCTACACCTTC.

The rearrangement links TRBV5-4 to TRBJ1-2, with 12 bases matching TRBD1. Trimming removed 3 bases from V and 7 bases from J; junction bases left unmatched: 7. The CDR3 extends over 15 amino acids. The V gene's germline CDR1 is SGHNT and CDR2 YYREEE (reference sequence). The CDR3 spells CASSSAGTGGIGYTF. The CDR3 DNA is TGTGCCAGCAGCTCCGCGGGGACAGGGGGCATTGGCTACACCTTC.

The gene calls are TRBV23-1 and TRBJ2-2, with 8 positions matching TRBD1. TRBV23-1 is an open reading frame, and its role is uncertain. V lost 0 bases, J lost 5 bases, and 8 bases stayed unmatched. This CDR3 is 17 amino acids long. The CDR3 sequence: CASSQSGRRTGTGELFF. The CDR3 DNA is TGCGCCAGCAGTCAATCCGGGAGAAGGACAGGGACCGGGGAGCTGTTTTTT.

The gene calls are TRBV9 and TRBJ2-1, with 9 nucleotides matching TRBD2. Trimming took 2 bases from V and 4 from J; bases not matched to a gene: 7. The germline CDR1 and CDR2 sequences are SGDLS and YYNGEE. This CDR3 comprises 16 residues. This CDR3 reads CASSVGLARRYNEQFF. As DNA, the CDR3 is TGTGCCAGCAGCGTGGGACTAGCAAGACGGTACAATGAGCAGTTCTTC.

Written as DNA, the CDR3 is TGTGCCAGCAGTTACTCGGAGCGGGGGGCTCAAGAGACCCAGTACTTC. As protein: CASSYSERGAQETQYF. The chain combines TRBV6-5 with TRBJ2-5; 9 bases line up with TRBD2. Germline-derived CDR1 and CDR2 are MNHEY and SVGAGI. V lost 0 bases, J lost 2 bases, and 4 bases stayed unmatched. CDR3 length equals 16 residues.

This clone was counted between two and nine times. The chain joins TRBV4-2 to TRBJ2-3, with 8 bases aligning to TRBD2. The V gene end was trimmed by 1 base and the J gene end by 5 bases; junction bases not matched to a gene: 11. Per the germline V gene, CDR1 is LGHNA and CDR2 is YNFKEQ. This CDR3 region has 17 residues. The CDR3 sequence is CASSQASGSTGLDTQYF. The CDR3 bases are TGTGCCAGCAGCCAAGCGAGCGGGAGCACCGGGTTAGATACGCAGTATTTT.

The chain joins TRBV12-3 or TRBV12-4 to TRBJ1-2; D ambiguous. The CDR3 sequence is 12 residues long. The V end lost 3 bases, the J end lost 7 bases, and 9 bases lay between the germline ends. CDR3 loop: CASSFTDSGYTF. CDR3 nucleotides: TGTGCCAGCAGTTTTACAGATTCTGGCTACACCTTC.

The V gene is TRBV5-1, the J gene TRBJ1-1; D possibly corresponds to TRBD1 (5 bases). The CDR3 runs 13 residues. The germline CDR1 and CDR2 sequences are SGHRS and YFSETQ. Trimming took off 7 bases at V and 4 bases at J, with 14 bases between the two ends. CDR3 DNA sequence: TGCGCCAGCGGTCCGGGGGGAGGCACTGAAGCTTTCTTT. It encodes CASGPGGGTEAFF. Supplemented by reference TRBV5-1 and TRBJ1-1, the full variable domain reads KAGVTQTPRYLIKTRGQQVTLSCSPISGHRSVSWYQQTPGQGLQFLFEYFSETQRNKGNFPGRFSGRQFSNSRSEMNVSTLELGDSALYLCASGPGGGTEAFFGQGTRLTVV.

The rearrangement uses TRBV11-2 and TRBJ2-1; TRBD2 is a possible D gene (6 bases). The ends were cut back, 4 bases at V and 4 bases at J, with 17 bases in the middle. This CDR3 has 16 amino acids. Germline CDR1 is SGHAT and CDR2 is FQNNGV. The CDR3 loop is CASSYRGGVFYNEQFF. For the CDR3, the DNA is TGTGCCAGCAGCTATAGGGGCGGGGTCTTTTACAATGAGCAGTTCTTC.

The count of this clone is one. The chain has TRBV19 and TRBJ1-2, with TRBD1 as a possible D gene (5 bases). The CDR3 has 13 residues. Trimming left V 6 bases short and J 6 bases short, with 14 bases between. CDR1 is LNHDA and CDR2 is SQIVND in the germline V gene (reference sequence). The CDR3 sequence: CASRRETRDGYTF. The CDR3 nucleotides are TGTGCCAGTAGACGGGAGACCAGGGATGGCTACACCTTC.

This clone has only a few counts. This chain links TRBV30 with TRBJ1-5, with D unclear. V dropped 5 bases and J dropped 3 bases, with 14 bases sitting between them. CDR1 and CDR2 (germline): GTSNPN, SVGIG (reference sequence). CDR3 length equals 14 residues. This chain's CDR3 is CAWERTGSNQPQHF. Here the CDR3 DNA reads TGTGCCTGGGAGAGGACGGGGTCCAATCAGCCCCAGCATTTT.

V gene TRBV27 combines with J gene TRBJ2-7; 8 nucleotides line up with TRBD2. CDR1 MNHEY and CDR2 SMNVEV come from the germline V gene (reference sequence). The CDR3 totals 14 residues. The V gene end was trimmed by 6 bases and the J gene end by 3 bases; junction bases not matched to a gene: 7. CDR3 sequence: CASSRGGLDYEQYF. The CDR3 DNA sequence: TGTGCCAGCAGCCGGGGGGGCTTGGACTACGAGCAGTACTTC.

The chain has TRBV4-3 and TRBJ1-1, with 9 bases that match TRBD1. This CDR3 region has 15 residues. J lost 5 bases, V lost 5 bases, and 9 bases had no gene match. The germline V gene has CDR1 LGHNA and CDR2 YSLEER. CDR3 DNA sequence: TGCGCCAGCAGCTACCATACAGGGGGCGAGACTGAAGCTTTCTTT. Its translation is CASSYHTGGETEAFF.

The chain has TRBV29-1 and TRBJ1-2; no reliable D call. The ends were cut back, 4 bases at V and 0 bases at J, with 12 bases in the middle. Germline V gene lookup returns CDR1 SQVTM and CDR2 ANQGSEA. CDR3 length equals 14 residues. CDR3 amino acids: CSVGRGLANYGYTF. CDR3 DNA: TGCAGCGTTGGGCGAGGACTAGCTAACTATGGCTACACCTTC.

The chain has TRBV27 and TRBJ1-1, with D perhaps TRBD1 (6 bases). CDR3 length: 18 amino acids. Germline loops: CDR1 MNHEY, CDR2 SMNVEV (reference sequence). V was clipped by 5 bases and J by 0 bases, with 22 bases between them. CDR3 loop: CASSQRTVSRRMNTEAFF. The CDR3 coding sequence is TGTGCCAGCAGTCAGAGGACAGTTAGCAGACGCATGAACACTGAAGCTTTCTTT.

The chain couples TRBV6-2 or TRBV6-3 to TRBJ1-1; a weak D match, TRBD1 (6 bases). CDR3 size: 14 residues. Germline lookup yields CDR1 MNHEY and CDR2 SVGEGT. V shed 5 bases and J shed 5 bases, with 15 bases lying between them. The CDR3 protein is CASSTEGGRTEAFF. In nucleotides, the CDR3 is TGTGCCAGCAGTACCGAGGGGGGGAGGACTGAAGCTTTCTTT.

In the case of this clone: Other nucleotide sequences in the sample specify the same CDR3. CDR3 DNA sequence: TGCGCCAGCAGCTTGGTTGGCGGGAGCACAGATACGCAGTATTTT. It yields the protein CASSLVGGSTDTQYF. The rearrangement joins TRBV5-1 to TRBJ2-3; perhaps TRBD2 as D (5 bases). V shed 0 bases and J shed 0 bases, with 8 bases lying between them. The CDR3 consists of 15 residues. Per the germline V gene, CDR1 is SGHRS and CDR2 is YFSETQ. Using reference TRBV5-1 and TRBJ2-3 for the parts outside the CDR3, the full variable domain is KAGVTQTPRYLIKTRGQQVTLSCSPISGHRSVSWYQQTPGQGLQFLFEYFSETQRNKGNFPGRFSGRQFSNSRSEMNVSTLELGDSALYLCASSLVGGSTDTQYFGPGTRLTVL.

The rearrangement uses TRBV28 and TRBJ1-5; D is possibly TRBD1 (5 bases). Deletions cut 10 bases from V and 0 bases from J, with 13 bases between. This CDR3 has 14 residues. The germline gives CDR1 MDHEN, CDR2 SYDVKM. CDR3 amino acids: CATSGSYSNQPQHF. In DNA, the CDR3 is TGTGCCACTTCAGGGTCTTATAGCAATCAGCCCCAGCATTTT.

This chain joins TRBV5-6 and TRBJ2-1; 7 nucleotides align to TRBD1. The trim removed 3 bases at V and 7 bases at J, leaving 7 bases unmatched. Germline assignment: CDR1 SGHDT and CDR2 YYEEEE. The CDR3 contains 14 residues. CDR3 bases: TGTGCCAGCAGCTACAGGGGTTTAGGAAATGAGCAGTTCTTC. Its protein is CASSYRGLGNEQFF.

The chain uses TRBV4-3 and TRBJ1-1; 9 bases fit TRBD1. The trim removed 3 bases at V and 2 bases at J, leaving 1 base unmatched. The V gene's germline CDR1 is LGHNA and CDR2 YSLEER. This CDR3 spans 14 amino acids. The CDR3 nucleotides are TGCGCCAGCAGCCAGGGACAGGGAAACACTGAAGCTTTCTTT. This translates into CASSQGQGNTEAFF.

This rearrangement joins TRBV28 to TRBJ2-2, with TRBD1 identical over 8 bases. Germline V gene sequence: CDR1 MDHEN, CDR2 SYDVKM. This CDR3 spans 14 amino acids. Trimming at V came to 6 bases and at J to 8 bases, leaving 8 bases not matched to a gene. The CDR3 loop reads CASSLDRVIGELFF. The CDR3, as DNA: TGTGCCAGCAGCTTGGACAGGGTGATTGGGGAGCTGTTTTTT. The complete variable domain, with remaining parts taken from reference TRBV28 and TRBJ2-2, reads DVKVTQSSRYLVKRTGEKVFLECVQDMDHENMFWYRQDPGLGLRLIYFSYDVKMKEKGDIPEGYSVSREKKERFSLILESASTNQTSMYLCASSLDRVIGELFFGEGSRLTVL.

This chain links TRBV20-1 with TRBJ2-1; 11 nucleotides agree with TRBD2. CDR1 and CDR2 (germline): DFQATT, SNEGSKA (reference sequence). This CDR3 is 18 amino acids long. Trimming removed 3 bases from V and 4 bases from J; junction bases left unmatched: 14. The CDR3 DNA reads as TGCAGTGCTAGTGACCTCCTTATAGCGGGAGGGAAGTACAATGAGCAGTTCTTC. This gives the protein CSASDLLIAGGKYNEQFF.